This TCR beta chain emerged from a study of blood T cell repertoires in COVID-19. Study-level information: The cDNA or gDNA used as material had been derived from T cells, B-cell-depleted T cells, or PBMCs.

As processed by the authors: Amplifying reference gene primers gave estimates of nucleated cell counts. The method was immunoSEQ multiplex PCR; TCRdb's version includes in-frame clones alone and lacks a portion of them. V and J calls and clone size are copied from that table; D and trimming were computed from the DNA. The data hold fewer than 500,000 clones, with around 87% observed a single time. This CDR3 has 16 residues. J was trimmed by 0 bases and V by 5 bases; bases with no gene match: 5. Germline CDR1 reads SGHAT; CDR2 reads FQNNGV. Participants spanned ages about 18 to 100 years and resided in roughly 22 US areas. Each recovered donor of Cohort 3 presented with two negative PCRs, clearance, or symptom resolution.

The source material was PBMCs or T cells enriched from blood (not recorded which). V is TRBV11-2 and J is TRBJ1-1; 11 positions agree with TRBD1. The sequence derives from a woman between 18 and 29 years old who had recovered from COVID-19. The chain's CDR3 is CASSMRTGGLNTEAFF. The CDR3, as DNA: TGTGCCAGCAGCATGAGGACAGGGGGCTTGAACACTGAAGCTTTCTTT. The variable domain in full, with the rest retrieved from reference TRBV11-2 and TRBJ1-1, is EAGVAQSPRYKIIEKRQSVAFWCNPISGHATLYWYQQILGQGPKLLIQFQNNGVVDDSQLPKDRFSAERLKGVDSTLKIQPAKLEDSAVYLCASSMRTGGLNTEAFFGQGTRLTVV.